This T cell receptor (beta chain) came from a study of beta chain features in type 1 diabetes. Study-wide findings and caveats: Among all four CD4+ subsets, Type 1 diabetes patients had TCRB CDR3s that were moderately but significantly shorter. A potential influence of HLA type upon TCRB rearrangement remained unresolved herein.

cDNA synthesis used the whole RNA isolate, giving expressed TCRB sequences. Only in-frame clones appear in the TCRdb table, and some are missing; sequencing was by immunoSEQ multiplex PCR. The sample carries about 270,000 clones, more than 13% recorded once. The authors sorted CD4+ naive, central memory, regulatory and stem cell-like memory cells via CD45RO/CCR7/CD25/CD127/CD95/CD27. The germline CDR1 and CDR2 sequences are LNHNV and YYDKDF (reference sequence). CDR3 length: 14 residues. Trimming took 3 bases from V and 13 from J, leaving 19 bases between them. This clone was observed a few times. Its antigen is unknown.

The chain combines TRBV15 with TRBJ2-4; perhaps TRBD1 as D (6 bases). Sample: naive CD4+ T cells from blood. This sequence originates from a man aged 25 to 40 with type 1 diabetes. The CDR3 DNA reads as TGTGCCACCAGCAGGGGGGCAGCAAAACTTCTACAGTACTTC. Translating gives CATSRGAAKLLQYF. Looking up the rest from reference TRBV15 and TRBJ2-4 gives the full variable domain: DAMVIQNPRYQVTQFGKPVTLSCSQTLNHNVMYWYQQKSSQAPKLLFHYYDKDFNNEADTPDNFQSRRPNTSFCFLDIRSPGLGDTAMYLCATSRGAAKLLQYFGAGTRLSVL.